This record covers a single T cell receptor beta chain. Its antigen is unknown. The data derive from a study of cytomegalovirus exposure and HLA in healthy donors. Amplification used 60 Vbeta primers and 13 Jbeta primers. Using immunoSEQ multiplex PCR, the repertoire was profiled, and TCRdb retains in-frame clones only, with some absent. The sample contains around 150,000 clones, roughly four fifths of which appear only once. Study-level findings and limits: Both high specificity and high sensitivity reportedly marked the classifier's diagnosis of cytomegalovirus status. At a 0.05 false discovery rate, a later analysis found about 17,000 TCR beta sequences to be associated with HLA alleles. The authors confirmed in vitro that three CMV-associated chains were specific for CMV antigens.

This receptor was taken from a man between 40 and 49 years old in good health and CMV-seropositive. Sequencing was carried out using PBMCs.

The CDR3 loop reads CASSLEAGGAYEQYF. DNA of the CDR3: TGCGCCAGCAGCTTGGAGGCAGGGGGCGCCTACGAGCAGTACTTC. The chain recombines TRBV5-1 with TRBJ2-7; TRBD1 matches at 8 bases. This CDR3 contains 15 residues. Trimming took 0 bases from V and 2 from J; bases not matched to a gene: 4. Germline CDR1 is SGHRS and CDR2 is YFSETQ. The full variable domain, its missing parts supplied by reference TRBV5-1 and TRBJ2-7, is KAGVTQTPRYLIKTRGQQVTLSCSPISGHRSVSWYQQTPGQGLQFLFEYFSETQRNKGNFPGRFSGRQFSNSRSEMNVSTLELGDSALYLCASSLEAGGAYEQYFGPGTRLTVT.